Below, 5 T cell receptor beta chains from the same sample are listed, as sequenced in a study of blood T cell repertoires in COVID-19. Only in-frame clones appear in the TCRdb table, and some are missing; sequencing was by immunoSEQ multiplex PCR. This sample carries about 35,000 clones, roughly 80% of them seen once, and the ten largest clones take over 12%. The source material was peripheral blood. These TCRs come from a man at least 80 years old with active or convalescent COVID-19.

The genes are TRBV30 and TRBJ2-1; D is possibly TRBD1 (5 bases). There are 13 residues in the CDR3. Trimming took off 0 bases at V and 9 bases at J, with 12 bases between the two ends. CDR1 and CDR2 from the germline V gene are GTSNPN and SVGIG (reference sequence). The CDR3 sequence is CAWSVRVGAEQFF. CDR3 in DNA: TGTGCCTGGAGTGTACGAGTAGGGGCTGAGCAGTTCTTC. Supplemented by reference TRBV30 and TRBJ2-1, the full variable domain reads SQTIHQWPATLVQPVGSPLSLECTVEGTSNPNLYWYRQAAGRGLQLLFYSVGIGQISSEVPQNLSASRPQDRQFILSSKKLLLSDSGFYLCAWSVRVGAEQFFGPGTRLTVL.

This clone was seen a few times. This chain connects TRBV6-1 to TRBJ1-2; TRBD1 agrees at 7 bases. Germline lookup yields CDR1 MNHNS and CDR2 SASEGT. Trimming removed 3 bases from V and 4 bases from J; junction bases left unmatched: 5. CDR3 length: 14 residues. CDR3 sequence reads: CASSEGDSLYGYTF. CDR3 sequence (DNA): TGTGCCAGCAGTGAGGGGGACAGCCTCTATGGCTACACCTTC.

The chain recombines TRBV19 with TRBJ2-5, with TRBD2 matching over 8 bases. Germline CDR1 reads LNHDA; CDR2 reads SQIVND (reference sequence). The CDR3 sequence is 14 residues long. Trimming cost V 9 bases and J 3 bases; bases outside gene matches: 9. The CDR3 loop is CASGRAGPKETQYF. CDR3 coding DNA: TGTGCCAGCGGGAGGGCTGGCCCCAAAGAGACCCAGTACTTC.

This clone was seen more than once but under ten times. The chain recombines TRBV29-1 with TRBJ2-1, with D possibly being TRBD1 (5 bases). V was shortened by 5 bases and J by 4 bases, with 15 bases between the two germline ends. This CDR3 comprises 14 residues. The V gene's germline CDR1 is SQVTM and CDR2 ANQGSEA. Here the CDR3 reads CSVPQGRSYNEQFF. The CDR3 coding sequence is TGCAGCGTTCCCCAGGGCAGGAGTTACAATGAGCAGTTCTTC.

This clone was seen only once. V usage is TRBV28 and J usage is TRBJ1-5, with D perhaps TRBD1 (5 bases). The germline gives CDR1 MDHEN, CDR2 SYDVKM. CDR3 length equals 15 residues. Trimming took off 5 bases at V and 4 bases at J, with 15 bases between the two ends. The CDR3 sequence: CASSIVGGGNQPQHF. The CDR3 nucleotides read TGTGCCAGCAGTATAGTCGGGGGAGGTAATCAGCCCCAGCATTTT.